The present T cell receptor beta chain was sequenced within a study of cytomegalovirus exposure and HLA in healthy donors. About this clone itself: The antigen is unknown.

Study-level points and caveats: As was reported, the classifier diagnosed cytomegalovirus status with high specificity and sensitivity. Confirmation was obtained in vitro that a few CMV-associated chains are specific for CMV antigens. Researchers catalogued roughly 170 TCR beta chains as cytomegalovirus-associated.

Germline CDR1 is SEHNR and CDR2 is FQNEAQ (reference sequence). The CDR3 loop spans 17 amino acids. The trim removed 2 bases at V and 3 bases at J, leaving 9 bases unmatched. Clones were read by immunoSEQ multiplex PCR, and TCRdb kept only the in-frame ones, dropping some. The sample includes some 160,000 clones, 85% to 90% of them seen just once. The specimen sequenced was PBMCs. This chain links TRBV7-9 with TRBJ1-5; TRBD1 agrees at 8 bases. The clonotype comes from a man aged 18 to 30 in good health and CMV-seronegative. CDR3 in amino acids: CASSLYGGTGTNQPQHF. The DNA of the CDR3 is TGTGCCAGCAGCTTATATGGGGGGACAGGTACCAATCAGCCCCAGCATTTT.